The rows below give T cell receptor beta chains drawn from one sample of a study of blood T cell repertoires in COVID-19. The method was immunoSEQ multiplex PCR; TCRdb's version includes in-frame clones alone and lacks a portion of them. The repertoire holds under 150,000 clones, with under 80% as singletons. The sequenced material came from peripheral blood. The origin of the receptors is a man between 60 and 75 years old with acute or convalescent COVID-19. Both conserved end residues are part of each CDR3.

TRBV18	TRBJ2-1	CASSPPAREDEQFF
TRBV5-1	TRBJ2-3	CASSDRYLAGDLKDTQYF
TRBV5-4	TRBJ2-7	CASSLGGDSYEQYF
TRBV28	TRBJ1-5	CASSLLPDAARVRGNQPQHF
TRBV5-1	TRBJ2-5	CASSPDRMEETQYF
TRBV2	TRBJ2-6	CASSEQGASSGANVLTF
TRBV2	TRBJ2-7	CASSWTRYEQYF
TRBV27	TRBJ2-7	CASSLTGSYEQYF
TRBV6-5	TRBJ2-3	CASRSRTSGIDTQYF
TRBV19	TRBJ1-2	CASSPRQGASGYTF
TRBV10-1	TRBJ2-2	CASSGAGGEEANTGELFF
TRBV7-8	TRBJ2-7	CASSFQAGGSEQYF
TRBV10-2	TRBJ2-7	CAIAYGDEQYF
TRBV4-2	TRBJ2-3	CASSQGETDTQYF
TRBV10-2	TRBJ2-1	CASSRLASGRSYNEQFF
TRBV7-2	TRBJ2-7	CASSPAGTGTDEQYF
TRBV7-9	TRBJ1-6	CASSLWQGPSSYNSPLHF
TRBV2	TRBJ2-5	CASSEALGGETQYF